This paragraph covers one T cell receptor beta chain sequence. Antigen: not known. Every TCR beta cDNA library bore unique molecular identifiers. TCRdb recomputed calls from the PCR reads with MiXCR, one row per CDR3 protein. The sample includes about 820,000 distinct CDR3 sequences, about 50% of them seen just once. The sample comes from a study of post-analysis software for immune sequencing data. Overall study context: Relapsing-remitting, secondary progressive and progressive-relapsing courses of multiple sclerosis were included.

Regarding the study as a whole: Compared with controls, patients showed significantly lower normalized Chao1 diversity. The F measure placed samples prepared in the same batch into strongly shared clusters.

Material for sequencing was blood. The receptor was isolated from a girl aged 5-17 years with multiple sclerosis.

The CDR3 DNA reads TGTGCCAGCAGTTTAGATTTAGGGACACTGCACGGGGAGCTGTTTTTT. Translation gives CASSLDLGTLHGELFF. This chain joins TRBV28 and TRBJ2-2; D possibly corresponds to TRBD1 (6 bases). CDR1 is MDHEN and CDR2 is SYDVKM in the germline V gene. V was cut by 2 bases and J by 7 bases, with 17 bases left in between. CDR3 length equals 16 residues.